This T cell receptor beta chain derives from a study of PD-1 blockade in mismatch repair-deficient tumors. On this clone itself: Its antigen remains unknown.

General observations from the study: Rapid post-treatment expansion, then contraction, generally preceding radiologic response, marked tumor-resident clones.

Trimming pared 4 bases from V and 0 bases from J, leaving 11 bases between. The CDR3 loop spans 14 amino acids. Germline values: CDR1 SGHRS, CDR2 YFSETQ. Generated by immunoSEQ multiplex PCR, the TCRdb table keeps only in-frame clones and is missing some. Here the sample spans roughly 130,000 clones, 88% being singletons. The source is an adult with mismatch repair-deficient cancer. V is TRBV5-1 and J is TRBJ2-7, with D unclear. Material: peripheral blood, obtained 72 weeks after starting pembrolizumab. In DNA, the CDR3 is TGCGCCAGCAGCCCGCCTACTACCTCCTACGAGCAGTACTTC. This translates into CASSPPTTSYEQYF.